Below are 3 T cell receptor beta chains sequenced from a single sample in a study of response to subunit inactivated influenza vaccine. Each CDR3 protein is one row after TCRdb ran MiXCR on the RT-PCR reads. The data contain under 950,000 distinct CDR3 sequences, 21% of them singletons. Sequenced material: PBMCs from blood, taken 5 days after vaccination. These receptors came from a man in his fifties who received an inactivated influenza vaccine.

This clonotype was observed a few times. The J gene is TRBJ2-2, the V gene TRBV20-1, with D maybe TRBD1 (6 bases). From germline, CDR1 is DFQATT and CDR2 SNEGSKA (reference sequence). V lost 7 bases and J lost 0, with 6 bases in between. The CDR3 is made up of 12 amino acids. The DNA for the CDR3 is TGCAGTGGGGGGCCGAACACCGGGGAGCTGTTTTTT. Encoded protein: CSGGPNTGELFF.

This chain joins TRBV12-3 or TRBV12-4 and TRBJ1-6; unclear D gene. The CDR3 loop spans 12 amino acids. Trimming left V 6 bases short and J 13 bases short, with 13 bases between. In nucleotides, the CDR3 is TGTGCCAGCAGGGCCCTTATCTCCCCCCTCCACTTT. Its translation: CASRALISPLHF.

The chain is built from TRBV28 and TRBJ2-7; tentatively, D is TRBD1 (5 bases). This CDR3 contains 12 residues. Trimming shortened V by 6 bases and J by 0 bases, and 6 bases separated the two germline ends. Germline CDR1 reads MDHEN; CDR2 reads SYDVKM. For the CDR3, the DNA is TGTGCCAGCAGACAGGCCTCCTACGAGCAGTACTTC. It is translated as CASRQASYEQYF.